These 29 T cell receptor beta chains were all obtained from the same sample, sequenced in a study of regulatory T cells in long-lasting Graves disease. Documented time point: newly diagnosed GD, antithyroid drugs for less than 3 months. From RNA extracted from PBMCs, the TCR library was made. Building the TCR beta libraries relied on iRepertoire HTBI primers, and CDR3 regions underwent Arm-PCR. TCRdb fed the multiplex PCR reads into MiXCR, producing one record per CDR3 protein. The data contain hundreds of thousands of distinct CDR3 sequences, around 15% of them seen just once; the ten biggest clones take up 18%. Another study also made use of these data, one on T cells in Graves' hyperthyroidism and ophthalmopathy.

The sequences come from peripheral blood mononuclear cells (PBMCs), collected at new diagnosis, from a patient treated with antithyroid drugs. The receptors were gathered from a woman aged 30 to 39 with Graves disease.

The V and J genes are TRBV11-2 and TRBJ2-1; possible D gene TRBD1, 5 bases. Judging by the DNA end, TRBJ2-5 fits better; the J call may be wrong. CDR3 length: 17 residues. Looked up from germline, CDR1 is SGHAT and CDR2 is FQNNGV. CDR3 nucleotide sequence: TGTGCCAGCAGCTTAGGTTTAGGAGTAGGGGTGGGAGAGACCCAGTACTTC. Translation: CASSLGLGVGVGETQYF.

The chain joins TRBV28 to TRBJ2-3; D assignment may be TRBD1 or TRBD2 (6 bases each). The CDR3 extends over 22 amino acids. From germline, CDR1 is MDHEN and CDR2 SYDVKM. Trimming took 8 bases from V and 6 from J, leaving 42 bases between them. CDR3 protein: CASSLRQAGYPGSEWKYDTQYF. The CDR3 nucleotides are TGTGCCAGCTCACTCCGACAGGCGGGATATCCAGGTAGCGAGTGGAAGTACGATACGCAGTATTTT.

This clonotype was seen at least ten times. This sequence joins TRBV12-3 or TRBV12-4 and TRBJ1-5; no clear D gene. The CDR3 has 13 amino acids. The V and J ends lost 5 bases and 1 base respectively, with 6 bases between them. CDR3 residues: CASSGRSNQPQHF. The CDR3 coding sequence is TGTGCCAGCAGTGGGAGGAGCAATCAGCCCCAGCATTTT.

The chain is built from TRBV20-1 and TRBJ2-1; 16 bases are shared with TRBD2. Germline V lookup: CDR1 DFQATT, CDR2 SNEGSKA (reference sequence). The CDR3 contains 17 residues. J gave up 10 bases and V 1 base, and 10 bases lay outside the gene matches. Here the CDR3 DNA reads TGCAGTGCTAGAGGGTCCGGGACTAGCGGGAGGGCAAGGGAGCAGTTCTTC. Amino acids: CSARGSGTSGRAREQFF.

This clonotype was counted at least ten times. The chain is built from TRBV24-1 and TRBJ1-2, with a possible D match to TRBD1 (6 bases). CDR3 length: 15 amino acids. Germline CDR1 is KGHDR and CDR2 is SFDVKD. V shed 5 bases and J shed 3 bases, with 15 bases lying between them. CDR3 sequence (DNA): TGTGCCACCAGTGCGACAGGCGCTGTCGACTATGGCTACACCTTC. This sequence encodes CATSATGAVDYGYTF.

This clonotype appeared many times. CDR3 nucleotide sequence: TGTGCCAGCAGTCCATCGACGGTAACCTACGAGCAGTACTTC. Amino acids: CASSPSTVTYEQYF. The V and J genes are TRBV28 and TRBJ2-7; D unresolved. V was shortened by 5 bases and J by 2 bases, with 13 bases between the two germline ends. Looked up from germline, CDR1 is MDHEN and CDR2 is SYDVKM. This CDR3 comprises 14 residues.

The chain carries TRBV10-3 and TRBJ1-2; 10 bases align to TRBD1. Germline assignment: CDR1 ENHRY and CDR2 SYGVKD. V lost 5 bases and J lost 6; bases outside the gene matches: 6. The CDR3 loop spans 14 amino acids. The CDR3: CAISPTGGLDGYTF. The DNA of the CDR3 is TGTGCCATCAGTCCGACAGGGGGCCTGGATGGCTACACCTTC.

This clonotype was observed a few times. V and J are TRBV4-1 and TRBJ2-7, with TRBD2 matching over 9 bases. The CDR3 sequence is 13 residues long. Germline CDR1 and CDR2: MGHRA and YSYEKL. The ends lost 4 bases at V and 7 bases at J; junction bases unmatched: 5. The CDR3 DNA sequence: TGCGCCAGCAGCCGAATAGCGGGAGAAGAGCAGTACTTC. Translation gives CASSRIAGEEQYF.

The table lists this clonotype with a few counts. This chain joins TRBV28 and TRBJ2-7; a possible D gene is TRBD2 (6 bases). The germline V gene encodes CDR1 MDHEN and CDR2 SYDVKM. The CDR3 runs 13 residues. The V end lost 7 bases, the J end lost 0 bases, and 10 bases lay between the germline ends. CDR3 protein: CASTTGGSYEQYF. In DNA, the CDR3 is TGTGCCAGCACCACCGGGGGCTCCTACGAGCAGTACTTC.

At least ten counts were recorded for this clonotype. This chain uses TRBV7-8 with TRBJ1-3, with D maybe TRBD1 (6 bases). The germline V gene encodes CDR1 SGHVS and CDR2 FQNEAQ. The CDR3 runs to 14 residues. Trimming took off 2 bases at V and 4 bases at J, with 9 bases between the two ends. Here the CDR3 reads CASSLRTEGNTIYF. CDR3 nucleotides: TGTGCCAGCAGCTTAAGGACAGAAGGAAACACCATATATTTT. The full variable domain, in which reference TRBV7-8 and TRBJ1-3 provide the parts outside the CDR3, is GAGVSQSPRYKVAKRGQDVALRCDPISGHVSLFWYQQALGQGPEFLTYFQNEAQLDKSGLPSDRFFAERPEGSVSTLKIQRTQQEDSAVYLCASSLRTEGNTIYFGEGSWLTVV.

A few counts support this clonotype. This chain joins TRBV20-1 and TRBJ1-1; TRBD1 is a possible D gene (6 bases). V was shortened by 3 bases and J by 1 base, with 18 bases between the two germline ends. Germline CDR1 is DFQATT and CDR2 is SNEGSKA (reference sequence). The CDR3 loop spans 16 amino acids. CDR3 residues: CSARGWATRGNTEAFF. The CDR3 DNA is TGCAGTGCTAGGGGTTGGGCCACCAGGGGGAACACTGAAGCTTTCTTT.

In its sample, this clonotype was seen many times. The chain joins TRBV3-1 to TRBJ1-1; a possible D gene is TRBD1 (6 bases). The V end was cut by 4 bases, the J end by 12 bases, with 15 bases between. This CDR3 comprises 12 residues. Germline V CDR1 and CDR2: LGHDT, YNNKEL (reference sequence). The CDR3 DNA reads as TGTGCCAGCAGCCTCCCGAGGGGGTTACCTTTCTTT. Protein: CASSLPRGLPFF.

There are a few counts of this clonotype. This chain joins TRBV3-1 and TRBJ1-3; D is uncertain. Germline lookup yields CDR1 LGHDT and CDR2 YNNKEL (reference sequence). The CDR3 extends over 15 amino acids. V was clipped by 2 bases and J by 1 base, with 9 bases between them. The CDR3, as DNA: TGTGCCAGCAGCCAATCCTTAAGTTCTGGAAACACCATATATTTT. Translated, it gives CASSQSLSSGNTIYF.

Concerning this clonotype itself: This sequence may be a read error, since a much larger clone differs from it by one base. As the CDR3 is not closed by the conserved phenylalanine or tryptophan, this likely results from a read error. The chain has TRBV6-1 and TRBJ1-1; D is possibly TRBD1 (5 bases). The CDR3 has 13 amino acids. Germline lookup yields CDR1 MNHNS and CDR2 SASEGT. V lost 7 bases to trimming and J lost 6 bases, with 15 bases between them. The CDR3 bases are TGTGCCAGCACGACCCAGGGTTTCGCTGAAGCTTTCTCT. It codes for CASTTQGFAEAFS.

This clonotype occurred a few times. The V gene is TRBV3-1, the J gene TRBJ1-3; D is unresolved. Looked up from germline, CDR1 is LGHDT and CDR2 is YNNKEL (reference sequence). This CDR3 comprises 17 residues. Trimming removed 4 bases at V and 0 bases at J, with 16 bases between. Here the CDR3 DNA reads TGTGCCAGCAGCCGTATGACCGGAGGCGGCTCTGGAAACACCATATATTTT. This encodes CASSRMTGGGSGNTIYF.

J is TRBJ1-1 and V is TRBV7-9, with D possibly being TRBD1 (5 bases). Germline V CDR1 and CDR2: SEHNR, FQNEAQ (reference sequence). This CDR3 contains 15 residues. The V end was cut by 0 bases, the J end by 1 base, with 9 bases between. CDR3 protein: CASSLATGQNTEAFF. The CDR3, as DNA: TGTGCCAGCAGCTTAGCTACTGGACAGAACACTGAAGCTTTCTTT.

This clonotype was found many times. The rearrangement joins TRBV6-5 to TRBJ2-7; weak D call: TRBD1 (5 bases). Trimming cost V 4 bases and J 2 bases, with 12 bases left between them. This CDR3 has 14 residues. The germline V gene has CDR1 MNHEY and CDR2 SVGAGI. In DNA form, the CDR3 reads TGTGCCAGCAGTTCGACGGCAGGGACCTACGAGCAGTACTTC. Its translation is CASSSTAGTYEQYF.

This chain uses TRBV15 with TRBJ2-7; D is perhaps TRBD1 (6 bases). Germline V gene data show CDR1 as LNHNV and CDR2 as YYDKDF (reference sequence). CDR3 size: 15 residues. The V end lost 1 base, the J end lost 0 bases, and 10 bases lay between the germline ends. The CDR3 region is CATSRGRDTSYEQYF. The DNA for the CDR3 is TGTGCCACCAGCAGAGGAAGGGACACCTCCTACGAGCAGTACTTC.

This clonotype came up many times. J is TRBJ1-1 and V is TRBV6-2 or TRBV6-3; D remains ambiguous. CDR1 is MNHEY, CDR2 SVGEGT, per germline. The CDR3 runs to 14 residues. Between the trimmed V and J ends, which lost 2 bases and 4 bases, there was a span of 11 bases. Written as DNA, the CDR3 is TGTGCCAGCAGTTACGGAGTGGGCGGCACTGAAGCTTTCTTT. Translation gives CASSYGVGGTEAFF.

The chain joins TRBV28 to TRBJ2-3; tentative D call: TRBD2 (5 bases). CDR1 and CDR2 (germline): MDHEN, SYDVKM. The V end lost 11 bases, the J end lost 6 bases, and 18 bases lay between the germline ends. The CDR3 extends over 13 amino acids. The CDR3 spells CASRGVAKDTQYF. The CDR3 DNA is TGTGCCTCCCGGGGAGTAGCGAAGGATACGCAGTATTTT. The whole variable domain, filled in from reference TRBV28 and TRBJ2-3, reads DVKVTQSSRYLVKRTGEKVFLECVQDMDHENMFWYRQDPGLGLRLIYFSYDVKMKEKGDIPEGYSVSREKKERFSLILESASTNQTSMYLCASRGVAKDTQYFGPGTRLTVL.

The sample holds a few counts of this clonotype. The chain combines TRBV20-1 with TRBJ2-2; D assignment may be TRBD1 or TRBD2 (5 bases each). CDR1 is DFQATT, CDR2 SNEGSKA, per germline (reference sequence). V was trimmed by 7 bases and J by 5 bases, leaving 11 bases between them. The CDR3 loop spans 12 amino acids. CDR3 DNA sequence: TGCAGTGTTGGGGACCAAACCGGGGAGCTGTTTTTT. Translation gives CSVGDQTGELFF.

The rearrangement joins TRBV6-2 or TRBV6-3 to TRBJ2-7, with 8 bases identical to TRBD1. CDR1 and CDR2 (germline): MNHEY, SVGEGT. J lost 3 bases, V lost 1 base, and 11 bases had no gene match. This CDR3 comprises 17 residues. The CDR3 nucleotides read TGTGCCAGCAGTTACTTCACAGCCTCGGACAGGGTCTACGAGCAGTACTTC. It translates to CASSYFTASDRVYEQYF.

CDR3 amino acids: CASSRTDRRTFGNTIYF. The CDR3 DNA is TGCGCCAGCAGCCGGACCGATCGACGGACTTTCGGAAACACCATATATTTT. The J gene is TRBJ1-3, the V gene TRBV4-1; D is undetermined. Germline V lookup: CDR1 MGHRA, CDR2 YSYEKL. Trimming shortened V by 4 bases and J by 4 bases, and 20 bases separated the two germline ends. This CDR3 is 17 amino acids long.

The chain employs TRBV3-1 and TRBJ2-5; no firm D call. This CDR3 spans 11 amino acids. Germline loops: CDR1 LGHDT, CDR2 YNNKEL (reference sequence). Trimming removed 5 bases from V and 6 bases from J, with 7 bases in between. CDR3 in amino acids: CASSLMKTQYF. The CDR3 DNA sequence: TGTGCCAGCAGCTTAATGAAGACCCAGTACTTC.

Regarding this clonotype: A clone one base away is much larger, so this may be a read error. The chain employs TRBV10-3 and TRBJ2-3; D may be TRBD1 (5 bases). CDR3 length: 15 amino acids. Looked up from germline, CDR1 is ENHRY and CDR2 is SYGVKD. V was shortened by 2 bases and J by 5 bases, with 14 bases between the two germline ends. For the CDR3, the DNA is TGTGCCATCAGTGAGAGGCCCACCAGGGAAGATACGCAGTATTTT. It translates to CAISERPTREDTQYF.

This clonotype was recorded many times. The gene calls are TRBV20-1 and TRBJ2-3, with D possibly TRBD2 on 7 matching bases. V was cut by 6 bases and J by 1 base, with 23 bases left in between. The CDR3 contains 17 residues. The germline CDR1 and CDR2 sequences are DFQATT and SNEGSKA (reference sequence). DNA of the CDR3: TGCAGTGCCTTATCACCATCGCAAGGGGGGGGCACAGATACGCAGTATTTT. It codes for CSALSPSQGGGTDTQYF.

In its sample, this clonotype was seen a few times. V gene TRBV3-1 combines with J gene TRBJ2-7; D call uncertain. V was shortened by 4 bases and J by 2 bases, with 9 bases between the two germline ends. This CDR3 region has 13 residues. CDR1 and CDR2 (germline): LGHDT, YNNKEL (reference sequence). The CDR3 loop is CASSPTITYEQYF. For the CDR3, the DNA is TGTGCCAGCAGCCCCACCATAACCTACGAGCAGTACTTC.

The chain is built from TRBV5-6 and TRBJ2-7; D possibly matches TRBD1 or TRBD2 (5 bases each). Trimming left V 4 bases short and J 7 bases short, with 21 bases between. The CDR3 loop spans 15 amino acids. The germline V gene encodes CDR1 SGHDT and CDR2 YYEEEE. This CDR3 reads CASSAGPLESGEQYF. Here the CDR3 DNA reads TGTGCCAGCAGCGCGGGCCCTCTCGAGTCAGGGGAGCAGTACTTC.

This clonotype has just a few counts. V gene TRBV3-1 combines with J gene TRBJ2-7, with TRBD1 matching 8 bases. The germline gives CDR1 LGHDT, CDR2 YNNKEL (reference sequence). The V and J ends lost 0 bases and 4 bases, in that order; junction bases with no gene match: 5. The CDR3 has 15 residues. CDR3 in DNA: TGTGCCAGCAGCCAAGAACAGGGGGGTAGATACGAGCAGTACTTC. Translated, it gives CASSQEQGGRYEQYF.